The subject of this entry is one T cell receptor (beta chain). The record originates from a study of OX40 agonist ivuxolimab in advanced cancers. The overall study: Patients enrolled in dose escalation were diagnosed with hepatocellular carcinoma, melanoma, renal cell or head and neck cancer.

Profiling relied on immunoSEQ multiplex PCR, and the TCRdb table lists in-frame clones only, not all of them. The data contain around 70,000 clones, roughly 88% of them singletons. It was autoimmune disease history or systemic immunosuppression that excluded patients. Trimming pared 6 bases from V and 5 bases from J, leaving 13 bases between. CDR3 length equals 13 residues. Germline V CDR1 and CDR2: WNHNN, SYGVQD (reference sequence). The rearrangement joins TRBV10-1 to TRBJ2-5; D is possibly TRBD2 (5 bases). The receptor was isolated from an adult with an advanced solid tumor such as melanoma, head and neck, liver or kidney cancer. The sequences come from CD4+ or CD8+ T cells sorted from blood, collected in a trial of the OX40 agonist ivuxolimab. CDR3 sequence reads: CASSEGPGETQYF. The CDR3 DNA reads as TGCGCCAGCAGCGAGGGCCCGGGGGAGACCCAGTACTTC.